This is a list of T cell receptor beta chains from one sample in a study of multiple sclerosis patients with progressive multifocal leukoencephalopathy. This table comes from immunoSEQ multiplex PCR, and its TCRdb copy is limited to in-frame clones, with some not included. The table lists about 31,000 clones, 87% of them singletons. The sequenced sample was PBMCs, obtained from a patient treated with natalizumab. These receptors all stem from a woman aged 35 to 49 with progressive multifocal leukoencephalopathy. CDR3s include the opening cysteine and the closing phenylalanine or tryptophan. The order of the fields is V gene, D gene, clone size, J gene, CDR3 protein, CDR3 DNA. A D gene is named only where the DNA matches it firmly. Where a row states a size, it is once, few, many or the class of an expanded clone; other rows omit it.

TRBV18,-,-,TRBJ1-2,CASTTGVSVEYGYTF,TGTGCCAGTACCACAGGTGTCAGTGTGGAATATGGCTACACCTTC
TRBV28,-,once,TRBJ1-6,CASSLSTAWNSPLHF,TGTGCCAGCAGTTTATCGACAGCTTGGAATTCACCCCTCCACTTT
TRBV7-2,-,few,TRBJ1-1,CASSLGQNTEAFF,TGTGCCAGCAGCTTAGGTCAGAACACTGAAGCTTTCTTT
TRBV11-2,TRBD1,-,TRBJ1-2,CASSSTGDGYTF,TGTGCCAGCAGCTCGACAGGGGATGGCTACACCTTC
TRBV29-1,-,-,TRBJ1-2,CSGRDNKNYGYTF,TGCAGCGGACGGGACAACAAAAACTATGGCTACACCTTC
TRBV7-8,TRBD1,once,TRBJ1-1,CASSLAGTATTIFF,TGTGCCAGCAGCTTAGCGGGGACAGCCACTACAATATTCTTT
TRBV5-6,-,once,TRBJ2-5,CASSLGAGYQETQYF,TGTGCCAGCAGCTTGGGGGCAGGGTACCAAGAGACCCAGTACTTC
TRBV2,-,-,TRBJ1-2,CASNRDIGGAQGYTF,TGTGCCAGCAATAGAGATATCGGGGGCGCCCAGGGCTACACCTTC
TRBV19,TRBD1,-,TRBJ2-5,CASSLGTGRQTQYF,TGTGCCAGTAGCCTCGGGACAGGGAGGCAGACCCAGTACTTC
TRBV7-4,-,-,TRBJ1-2,CASSESGAARKTYGYTF,TGTGCCAGCAGCGAATCTGGTGCAGCTCGAAAGACCTATGGCTACACCTTC
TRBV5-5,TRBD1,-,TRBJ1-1,CASSFSGQGNTEAFF,TGTGCCAGCAGCTTCTCCGGACAGGGGAACACTGAAGCTTTCTTT
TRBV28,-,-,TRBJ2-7,CASSGGYEQYF,TGTGCTAGCTCCGGCGGGTACGAGCAGTACTTC
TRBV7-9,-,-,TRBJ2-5,CASSGGTRETQYF,TGTGCCAGCAGCGGAGGGACGAGGGAGACCCAGTACTTC
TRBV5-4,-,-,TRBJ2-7,CASSLGAGPYEQYF,TGTGCCAGCAGCTTGGGCGCAGGGCCTTACGAGCAGTACTTC
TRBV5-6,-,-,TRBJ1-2,CASSLVRRDGYTF,TGTGCCAGCAGCTTGGTCCGGAGGGATGGCTACACCTTC
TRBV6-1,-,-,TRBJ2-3,CASSDGADTQYF,TGTGCCAGCAGTGACGGGGCGGATACGCAGTATTTT
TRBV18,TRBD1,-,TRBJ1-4,CASSHRRQGFGEKLFF,TGTGCCAGCTCACACAGACGACAGGGTTTCGGGGAAAAACTGTTTTTT
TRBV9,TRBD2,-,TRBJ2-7,CASSRGGRNPYEQYF,TGTGCCAGCAGCCGGGGCGGGAGGAACCCCTACGAGCAGTACTTC
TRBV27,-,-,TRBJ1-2,CASSYDTNYGYTF,TGTGCCAGCAGTTACGACACCAACTATGGCTACACCTTC
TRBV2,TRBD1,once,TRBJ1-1,CASNPTGDTEAFF,TGTGCCAGCAATCCGACAGGGGACACTGAAGCTTTCTTT
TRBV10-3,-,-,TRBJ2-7,CAIASDSLPSYEQYF,TGTGCCATCGCCTCGGACAGTCTTCCAAGCTACGAGCAGTACTTC
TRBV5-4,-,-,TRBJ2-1,CASSLRWNEQFF,TGTGCCAGCAGCCTCAGGTGGAATGAGCAGTTCTTC
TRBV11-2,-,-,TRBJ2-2,CASSLESSGELFF,TGTGCCAGCAGCTTAGAGAGTTCCGGGGAGCTGTTTTTT
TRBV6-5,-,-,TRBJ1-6,CASSDYRGLNSPLHF,TGTGCCAGCAGTGACTATCGGGGGTTGAATTCACCCCTCCACTTT
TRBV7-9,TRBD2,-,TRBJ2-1,CASSFGSGSPDEQFF,TGTGCCAGCAGCTTTGGTAGCGGGAGCCCCGATGAGCAGTTCTTC
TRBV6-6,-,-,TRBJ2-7,CASSYSKGPSSYEQYF,TGTGCCAGCAGTTACTCGAAGGGCCCGAGCTCCTACGAGCAGTACTTC
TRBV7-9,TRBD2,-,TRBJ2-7,CASSRVSSGRAYEQYF,TGTGCCAGCAGCCGTGTCTCTAGCGGGAGAGCCTACGAGCAGTACTTC
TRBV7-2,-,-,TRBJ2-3,CASSLASTRAPDTQYF,TGTGCCAGCAGCTTAGCTTCCACCCGGGCTCCAGATACGCAGTATTTT
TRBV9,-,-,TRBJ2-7,CASSSLRESYEQYF,TGTGCCAGCAGCTCACTCAGGGAAAGCTACGAGCAGTACTTC
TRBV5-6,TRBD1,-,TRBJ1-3,CASAPSGGYSGNTIYF,TGTGCCAGCGCACCCTCAGGGGGCTACTCTGGAAACACCATATATTTT
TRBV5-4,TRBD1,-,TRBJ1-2,CASSLAGGGQGNYGYTF,TGTGCCAGCAGCTTGGCCGGAGGTGGACAGGGCAACTATGGCTACACCTTC
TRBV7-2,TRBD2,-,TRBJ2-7,CASSLEAGGPYEQYF,TGTGCCAGCAGCTTAGAGGCGGGGGGTCCCTACGAGCAGTACTTC
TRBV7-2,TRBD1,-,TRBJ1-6,CASSLGDRVNSPLHF,TGTGCCAGCAGCTTGGGGGACAGGGTTAATTCACCCCTCCACTTT
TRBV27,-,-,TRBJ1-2,CASSNSQAVGYGYTF,TGTGCCAGCAGTAACTCTCAGGCTGTGGGCTATGGCTACACCTTC
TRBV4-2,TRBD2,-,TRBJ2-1,CASSQVTSGIYNEQFF,TGTGCCAGCAGCCAAGTCACCAGCGGGATTTACAATGAGCAGTTCTTC
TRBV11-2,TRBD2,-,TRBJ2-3,CASSITSSGGINTDTQYF,TGTGCCAGCAGCATTACCTCGAGCGGGGGGATAAACACAGATACGCAGTATTTT
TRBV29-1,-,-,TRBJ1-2,CSVEMGVAGYTF,TGCAGCGTTGAAATGGGGGTGGCTGGCTACACCTTC
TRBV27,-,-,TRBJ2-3,CASSFTVERSTDTQYF,TGTGCCAGCAGTTTTACGGTCGAACGATCCACAGATACGCAGTATTTT
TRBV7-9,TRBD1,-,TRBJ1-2,CASSYRQGRGYTF,TGTGCCAGCAGCTATCGACAGGGACGTGGCTACACCTTC
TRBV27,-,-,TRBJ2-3,CASTLRGVPSTDTQYF,TGTGCCAGCACCCTTAGAGGGGTCCCTAGCACAGATACGCAGTATTTT
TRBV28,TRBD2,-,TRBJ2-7,CASSLFGRGDYEQYF,TGTGCCAGCAGTTTATTTGGGCGGGGGGACTACGAGCAGTACTTC
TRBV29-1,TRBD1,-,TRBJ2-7,CSVTRDSLYEQYF,TGCAGCGTGACCCGGGACAGCCTCTACGAGCAGTACTTC
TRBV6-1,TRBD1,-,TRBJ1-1,CASQGRGVNTEAFF,TGTGCCAGCCAAGGCAGGGGGGTGAACACTGAAGCTTTCTTT
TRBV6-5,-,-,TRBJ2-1,CASSYSGVEGEQFF,TGTGCCAGCAGTTACTCGGGCGTCGAGGGTGAGCAGTTCTTC
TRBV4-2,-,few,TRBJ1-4,CASSQAWGTNEKLFF,TGTGCCAGCAGCCAAGCCTGGGGGACTAATGAAAAACTGTTTTTT
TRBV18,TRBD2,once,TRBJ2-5,CASSPSSVAGVSSPGTQYF,TGTGCCAGCTCACCAAGTTCCGTAGCGGGAGTGTCGAGTCCGGGGACCCAGTACTTC
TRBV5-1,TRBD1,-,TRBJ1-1,CASSPVAGGGTEAFF,TGCGCCAGCAGCCCGGTGGCAGGGGGAGGGACTGAAGCTTTCTTT
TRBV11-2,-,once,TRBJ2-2,CASSFGEAGELFF,TGTGCCAGCAGCTTTGGGGAAGCCGGGGAGCTGTTTTTT
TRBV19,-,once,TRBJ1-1,CASSLLGQSIMNTEAFF,TGTGCCAGTAGTTTATTGGGGCAATCGATCATGAACACTGAAGCTTTCTTT
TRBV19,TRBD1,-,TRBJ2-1,CASSISRGRSYNEQFF,TGTGCCAGTAGTATAAGCAGGGGGCGCTCCTACAATGAGCAGTTCTTC